This T cell receptor beta chain was recovered during a study of shared clonotypes between healthy human individuals. Profiling relied on immunoSEQ multiplex PCR, and the TCRdb table lists in-frame clones only, not all of them. In the table there are about 600,000 clones, about 98% of which are singletons. The CDR3 has 15 amino acids. V was clipped by 6 bases and J by 0 bases, with 12 bases between them. Per germline, CDR1 SNHLY and CDR2 FYNNEI. Only CD45RO-negative cells positively selected for CCR7 counted as naive CD8 cells, so terminally differentiated effector memory CD45RA+ cells were excluded. As to this clone: What it binds is unknown.

Study results and limitations: On the whole, naive subsets had larger estimated richness than memory subsets had.

The chain joins TRBV2 to TRBJ2-1; a possible D gene is TRBD2 (6 bases). The sample was naive CD8+ T cells sorted from blood. This receptor was obtained from a man between 25 and 39 years old in good health. CDR3 in amino acids: CASRQPSDSYNEQFF. The CDR3 nucleotides read TGTGCCAGCAGACAACCTAGCGACTCCTACAATGAGCAGTTCTTC.